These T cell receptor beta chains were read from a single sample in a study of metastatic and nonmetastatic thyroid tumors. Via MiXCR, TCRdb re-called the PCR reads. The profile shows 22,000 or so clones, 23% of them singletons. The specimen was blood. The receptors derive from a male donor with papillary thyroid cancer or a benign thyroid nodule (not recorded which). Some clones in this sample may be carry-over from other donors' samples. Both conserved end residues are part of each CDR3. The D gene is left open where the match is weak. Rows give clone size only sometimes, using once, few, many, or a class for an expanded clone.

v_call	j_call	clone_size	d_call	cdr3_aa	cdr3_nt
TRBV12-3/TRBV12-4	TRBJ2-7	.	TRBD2	CASTPSGSTGEQYF	TGTGCCAGCACCCCTAGCGGGTCAACGGGAGAGCAGTACTTC
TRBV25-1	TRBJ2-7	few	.	CASKWAVLNEQYF	TGTGCCAGCAAATGGGCAGTTTTAAACGAGCAGTACTTC
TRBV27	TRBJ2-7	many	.	CASSRQGPYEQYF	TGTGCCAGCAGTCGGCAGGGGCCCTACGAGCAGTACTTC
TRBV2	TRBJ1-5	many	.	CASSEVGQPQHF	TGTGCCAGCAGTGAAGTGGGGCAGCCCCAGCATTTT
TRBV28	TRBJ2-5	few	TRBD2	CASGGLAKTQYF	TGTGCCAGCGGGGGACTAGCAAAGACCCAGTACTTC
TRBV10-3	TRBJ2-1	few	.	CAISTTVYNEQFF	TGTGCCATCAGTACGACGGTTTACAATGAGCAGTTCTTC
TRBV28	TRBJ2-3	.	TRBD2	CASSSRTSGITDTQYF	TGTGCCAGCAGTTCTAGGACTAGCGGAATTACAGATACGCAGTATTTT
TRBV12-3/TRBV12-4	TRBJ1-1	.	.	CASKDSAMNTEAFF	TGTGCCAGCAAAGACAGTGCTATGAACACTGAAGCTTTCTTT
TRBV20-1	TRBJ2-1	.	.	CSARRPNYNEQFF	TGCAGTGCTAGAAGGCCAAACTACAATGAGCAGTTCTTC
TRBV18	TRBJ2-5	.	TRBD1	CASSPNRQGLSETQYF	TGTGCCAGCTCACCTAACAGACAGGGGCTCTCGGAGACCCAGTACTTC
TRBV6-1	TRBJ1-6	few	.	CASSEPAGARGSPLHF	TGTGCCAGCAGTGAGCCGGCGGGGGCAAGGGGGTCACCCCTCCACTTT
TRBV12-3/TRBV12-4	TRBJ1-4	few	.	CASSPGRGYEKLFF	TGTGCCAGCAGCCCGGGACGGGGCTATGAAAAACTGTTCTTT
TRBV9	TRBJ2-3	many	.	CASSPQVPLPTDTQYF	TGTGCCAGCAGCCCCCAGGTTCCACTACCTACAGATACGCAGTATTTT
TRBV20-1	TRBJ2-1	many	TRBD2	CSASPFDSGRRNEQFF	TGCAGTGCTAGCCCCTTCGATAGCGGGAGGAGAAATGAGCAGTTCTTC
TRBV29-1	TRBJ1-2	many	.	CSVAQRRASDGYTF	TGCAGCGTTGCTCAGCGCAGGGCCTCTGATGGCTACACCTTC
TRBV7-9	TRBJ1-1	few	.	CASSSSVGTEAFF	TGTGCCAGCAGCTCCTCCGTTGGCACTGAAGCTTTCTTT
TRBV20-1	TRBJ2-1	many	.	CSARKILTDNEQFF	TGCAGTGCTAGAAAAATCCTAACCGACAATGAGCAGTTCTTC